This TCR beta chain originates from a study of blood T cells in healthy people across ages. Overall study results and limits: Measured against age, TCR beta diversity per million T cells decreased in a roughly linear manner. PBMCs left unsorted prevented a conclusive naive versus antigen-experienced comparison.

Germline CDR1 SGHRS, CDR2 YFSETQ. J lost 4 bases, V lost 3 bases, and 7 bases had no gene match. The CDR3 consists of 15 residues. Primers used in a second PCR of roughly 6 to 11 cycles were a sample-barcoded 5' primer and a J-beta primer mix. Every single cDNA molecule received a tag from a template-switch adaptor with 12 random nucleotides. A single record per CDR3 protein comes from TCRdb applying MiXCR to the 5' RACE reads. The sample yields 650,000 to 1,000,000 distinct CDR3 sequences, 46% seen once. This clonotype was observed many times. Its antigen is undetermined. The TCR was taken from an elderly man in good health. Sequenced material: blood. The rearrangement uses TRBV5-1 and TRBJ2-7; 10 nucleotides match TRBD2. CDR3 nucleotides: TGCGCCAGCAGCTCCACAGGACTAGCGGCATACGAGCAGTACTTC. This encodes CASSSTGLAAYEQYF.